This is a list of T cell receptor beta chains from one sample in a study of cytomegalovirus exposure and HLA in healthy donors. Some clones are missing from TCRdb's copy, which holds only in-frame ones; the method was immunoSEQ multiplex PCR. This sample has around 120,000 clones, with about three quarters found just once. Sequencing input: PBMCs. These receptors were obtained from a woman aged 55-70 years in good health and CMV-seropositive. CDR3s include the opening cysteine and the closing phenylalanine or tryptophan. A D gene is named only where the DNA matches it firmly. Size values are once, few and many counts, or a class for expanded clones, and some rows have none.

v_call	j_call	clone_size	d_call	cdr3_nt	cdr3_aa
TRBV18	TRBJ1-1	.	.	TGTGCCAGCTCACCAGGGGGGGCGGCCACTGAAGCTTTCTTT	CASSPGGAATEAFF
TRBV2	TRBJ1-4	.	TRBD1	TGTGCCAGCAGGCGAACCGGGACAGGGGATGAAAAACTGTTTTTT	CASRRTGTGDEKLFF
TRBV18	TRBJ1-2	.	TRBD1	TGTGCCAGCTCACCGGAACAGGGGAATGGCTACACCTTC	CASSPEQGNGYTF
TRBV2	TRBJ2-4	few	.	TGTGCCAGCAGGGTGGAGGGCTTAGACAAAAACATTCAGTACTTC	CASRVEGLDKNIQYF
TRBV7-8	TRBJ1-1	.	.	TGTGCCAGCAGAATCGCTTGGCGGGGCGACACTGAAGCTTTCTTT	CASRIAWRGDTEAFF
TRBV4-1	TRBJ2-5	.	TRBD1	TGCGCCAGCAGCCGGGACAGGCAAGAGACCCAGTACTTC	CASSRDRQETQYF
TRBV6-6	TRBJ1-6	.	.	TGTGCCAGCAGTTACTCGACCCTAGGGGATTCACCCCTCCACTTT	CASSYSTLGDSPLHF
TRBV29-1	TRBJ1-3	.	.	TGCAGCGTTTCTAGCGACACCATATATTTT	CSVSSDTIYF
TRBV7-3	TRBJ2-5	.	.	TGTGCCAGCAGCTTAAATCACCAGTCCCAGTACTTC	CASSLNHQSQYF
TRBV10-3	TRBJ2-6	few	.	TGTGCCATCAGACGACAGCTCTCTGGGGCCAACGTCCTGACTTTC	CAIRRQLSGANVLTF
TRBV6-5	TRBJ1-2	.	.	TGTGCCAGCAGTTACGGCGGAGGGCGGGGCTACACCTTC	CASSYGGGRGYTF
TRBV2	TRBJ1-1	.	TRBD1	TGTGCCAGCACTGGGACAGGGAACACTGAAGCTTTCTTT	CASTGTGNTEAFF
TRBV10-3	TRBJ1-1	.	TRBD1	TGTGCCATCAGTGAGTCGAGCGGACAGGGGACGAACACTGAAGCTTTCTTT	CAISESSGQGTNTEAFF
TRBV5-4	TRBJ1-1	.	TRBD1	TGTGCCAGCAGCTTGCGAGGGGGCCGTAGCACTGAAGCTTTCTTT	CASSLRGGRSTEAFF
TRBV5-1	TRBJ1-2	.	TRBD1	TGCGCCAGCAGCTTGGAAGGACAGGGGTCCTATGGCTACACCTTC	CASSLEGQGSYGYTF
TRBV10-3	TRBJ2-1	few	.	TGTGCCATCAGCCCGGGACACGAGCAGTTCTTC	CAISPGHEQFF
TRBV6-5	TRBJ1-2	.	.	TGTGCCAGCGCGTCCCAGGAAGGCTATGGCTACACCTTC	CASASQEGYGYTF
TRBV6-5	TRBJ2-7	few	.	TGTGCCAGCAGTTACTCTCCGTTCTACGAGCAGTACTTC	CASSYSPFYEQYF
TRBV7-6	TRBJ1-1	.	TRBD1	TGTGCCAGCAGCCAGGCAGGGGGCGGAACTGAAGCTTTCTTT	CASSQAGGGTEAFF
TRBV2	TRBJ2-1	.	TRBD1	TGTGCCAGCAGTGAAATGGCAGGGGGAATCTATGAGCAGTTCTTC	CASSEMAGGIYEQFF
TRBV5-4	TRBJ2-7	.	TRBD2	TGTGCCAGCAGCCCCCAGCGGGGGGGCGCCGAGCAGTACTTC	CASSPQRGGAEQYF
TRBV7-3	TRBJ2-3	few	TRBD2	TGTGCCAGCAGCAAGGGGGGCGGGGGGCGCACAGATACGCAGTATTTT	CASSKGGGGRTDTQYF
TRBV4-1	TRBJ2-7	.	.	TGCGCCAGCAGCCATCCCGGGACATCCTCCTACGAGCAGTACTTC	CASSHPGTSSYEQYF
TRBV19	TRBJ1-2	few	TRBD1	TGTGCCAGTAGTAAGACAGGGGGTTTTTTTGGCTACACCTTC	CASSKTGGFFGYTF
TRBV18	TRBJ1-5	.	.	TGTGCCAGCTCACGAGGAGGGGGCAATCAGCCCCAGCATTTT	CASSRGGGNQPQHF
TRBV6-1	TRBJ1-2	.	.	TGTGCCAGCAGCCCTCAAGCGGGGCCACCGGGCGGCTACACCTTC	CASSPQAGPPGGYTF
TRBV2	TRBJ1-1	.	TRBD1	TGTGCCAGCACCCGGGACAGGAACACTGAAGCTTTCTTT	CASTRDRNTEAFF
TRBV5-4	TRBJ1-6	.	TRBD1	TGTGCCAGCACCGGGACAGGTGCAAATTCACCCCTCCACTTT	CASTGTGANSPLHF
TRBV18	TRBJ1-2	.	TRBD1	TGTGCCAGCTCACTGACAGGGGTTGGAGGCTACACCTTC	CASSLTGVGGYTF
TRBV6-4	TRBJ1-2	few	.	TGTGCCAGCAGTCCGACAGGCCGCTATGGCTACACCTTC	CASSPTGRYGYTF
TRBV19	TRBJ2-5	.	.	TGTGCCAGTTGGGGGGGCCCACCAGGGGAGACCCAGTACTTC	CASWGGPPGETQYF
TRBV6-6	TRBJ2-1	few	TRBD2	TGTGCCAGCAGGAGGGGGACTAGCGGGCATTACAATGAGCAGTTCTTC	CASRRGTSGHYNEQFF
TRBV5-1	TRBJ1-1	.	.	TGCGCCAGCAGCTTCAGAAACACTGAAGCTTTCTTT	CASSFRNTEAFF
TRBV12-5	TRBJ1-2	.	.	TGTGCTAGTGGTTTGGTACTTAACCAGGCAGGGGATATAACTATGGTAGGCTACACCTTC	CASGLVLNQAGDITMVGYTF
TRBV29-1	TRBJ1-5	.	.	TGCAGCGTTGGGGACTCGTACCAGCCCCAGCATTTT	CSVGDSYQPQHF
TRBV12-5	TRBJ2-5	.	TRBD1	TGTGCTAGTGGTTTTCTAGCCGACAGGGTGGGCCAAGAGACCCAGTACTTC	CASGFLADRVGQETQYF
TRBV6-5	TRBJ2-1	.	.	TGTGCCAGCATTCCACAGCTTTACAATGAGCAGTTCTTC	CASIPQLYNEQFF
TRBV15	TRBJ2-4	.	.	TGTGCCACCAGCTTCGACAGCGATAACATTCAGTACTTC	CATSFDSDNIQYF
TRBV5-8	TRBJ1-2	.	.	TGTGCCAGCAGCTTAACAGGGTATAGCTATGGCTACACCTTC	CASSLTGYSYGYTF
TRBV11-2	TRBJ2-7	.	.	TGTGCCAGCAGCTTAGTTTCCACGGCGGGCGAGCAGTACTTC	CASSLVSTAGEQYF
TRBV4-1	TRBJ1-6	.	.	TGCGCCAGCAGCCAAGTCCCCAGCGAATCCTATAATTCACCCCTCCACTTT	CASSQVPSESYNSPLHF
TRBV5-6	TRBJ1-2	.	.	TGTGCCAGCAGCTTGGCCGGAGTTAACTATGGCTACACCTTC	CASSLAGVNYGYTF
TRBV2	TRBJ1-4	.	.	TGTGCCAGCCATCCCAGGGTGGACAAAGGAAAACTGTTTTTT	CASHPRVDKGKLFF
TRBV2	TRBJ1-2	.	.	TGTGCCAGCAGTCTCGACAAGGGGTATGGCTACACCTTC	CASSLDKGYGYTF
TRBV10-3	TRBJ2-1	.	.	TGTGCCATCAGTGAGGCCGAGAGAAATGAGCAGTTCTTC	CAISEAERNEQFF
TRBV5-5	TRBJ2-2	.	TRBD1	TGTGCCAGCAGCCCCCGACAGGGAGTCACCGGGGAGCTGTTTTTT	CASSPRQGVTGELFF
TRBV25-1	TRBJ1-1	.	.	TGTGCCAGCAGTGGGAGACAGATTGATGAAGCTTTCTTT	CASSGRQIDEAFF
TRBV2	TRBJ2-1	few	.	TGTGCCAGCAGTGAAGCGCTTCGGCAGGTAGGGGGCAATGAGCAGTTCTTC	CASSEALRQVGGNEQFF
TRBV5-1	TRBJ1-2	.	.	TGCGCCAGCAGCTTAACGGGGGGCGACGATGGCTACACCTTC	CASSLTGGDDGYTF
TRBV10-2	TRBJ2-6	.	.	TGCGCCAGCAGTGACGCAGGGTTGCTCTCTGGGGCCAACGTCCTGACTTTC	CASSDAGLLSGANVLTF
TRBV29-1	TRBJ2-3	.	.	TGCAGCGTTGAGGGTAGCCAGGGTGGCACAGATACGCAGTATTTT	CSVEGSQGGTDTQYF
TRBV6-5	TRBJ1-4	.	.	TGTGCCAGCAGTTACCGGGAGGACGTCCTGGGCGAAAAACTGTTTTTT	CASSYREDVLGEKLFF
TRBV11-1	TRBJ2-5	.	TRBD2	TGTGCCAGCAGCTCCCCGGGGGCTAGCGGGCCAGAGACCCAGTACTTC	CASSSPGASGPETQYF
TRBV10-1	TRBJ2-7	few	.	TGCGCCAGCAGTGCTAACCCGGGACAAGGCTCCTACGAGCAGTACTTC	CASSANPGQGSYEQYF
TRBV4-2	TRBJ1-2	.	.	TGTGCCAGCAGCCAAGGGCAGGGGACCTATGGCTACACCTTC	CASSQGQGTYGYTF
TRBV29-1	TRBJ1-5	few	.	TGCAGCGTTGAAGAGGGGGGAGGGCAGCCCCAGCATTTT	CSVEEGGGQPQHF
TRBV19	TRBJ1-2	.	.	TGTGCCAGTACCGCGGGAACGACTAACTATGGCTACACCTTC	CASTAGTTNYGYTF
TRBV7-7	TRBJ2-5	.	.	TGTGCCAGCAGCCTACCCCAACCCCAAGAGACCCAGTACTTC	CASSLPQPQETQYF
TRBV7-9	TRBJ1-3	.	.	TGTGCCAGCAGCCCTAGAAGGGAGACAAACACCATATATTTT	CASSPRRETNTIYF